The clone carrying this T cell receptor (beta chain) was counted many times. The source of the sample is a study of CD8+CD57+ T cells in acquired aplastic anemia. About the research overall: Mean yield of DNA from sorted CD4+ and CD8+ cells was approximately 3 ug.

Researchers used genomic DNA as the template to profile TCR beta VDJ and CDR3. TCRdb redid the calling of the reads with MiXCR, one entry per CDR3 protein. The sample carries about 150,000 distinct CDR3 sequences, around 47% recorded once. Patients chosen for sequencing had shown CD8+CD57+ cell expansion by flow cytometry. No therapy had been given to the patients at the time of blood sampling. V lost 6 bases and J 6 bases, leaving 12 bases between the germline ends. The V gene's germline CDR1 is LGHDT and CDR2 YNNKEL (reference sequence). The CDR3 is made up of 12 amino acids. What was sequenced was sorted CD4+, CD8+, or CD8+CD57+ T cells (not recorded which) from PBMCs. The clonotype comes from a human donor with aplastic anemia. This chain connects TRBV3-1 to TRBJ2-7; D remains unclear. The CDR3 sequence: CASSFNRLEQYV. CDR3 in DNA: TGTGCCAGCAGTTTCAACAGACTCGAGCAGTACGTC.